This T cell receptor beta chain originates from a study of blood T cell repertoires in COVID-19. Study in general: Samples came from the United States, Italy and Spain, spanning acute and convalescent COVID-19.

CDR1 KGHDR and CDR2 SFDVKD come from the germline V gene. The CDR3 is 14 amino acids. Trimming stripped 0 bases from V and 4 bases from J, with 7 bases between. Clones were sequenced by immunoSEQ multiplex PCR, and TCRdb holds only the in-frame ones, with some missing. The repertoire has around 150,000 clones, approximately 80% of them found once; the top ten carry 20% to 25%. The chain is built from TRBV24-1 and TRBJ2-3; D uncertain. This TCR was sampled from a woman at least 80 years old with acute or convalescent COVID-19. Sequences were obtained from peripheral blood. The CDR3: CATSDLTSPDTQYF. CDR3 DNA sequence: TGTGCCACCAGTGATTTGACATCCCCAGATACGCAGTATTTT.